This is a list of T cell receptor beta chains from one sample in a study of blood T cell repertoires in COVID-19. The repertoire was sequenced with immunoSEQ multiplex PCR; TCRdb's copy has only in-frame clones and lacks some. The table lists 70,000 to 90,000 clones, roughly 90% of them singletons. The sample was peripheral blood. The receptor set was obtained from a man between 60 and 75 years old with acute or convalescent COVID-19. Both conserved end residues are part of each CDR3. The order of the fields is D gene, clone size, CDR3 length, J gene, V gene, CDR3 protein, CDR3 DNA. A D gene is named only where the DNA matches it firmly. Size values are once, few and many counts, or a class for expanded clones, and some rows have none.

>-|-|15|TRBJ1-5|TRBV18
CASSPAGAGNQPQHF
TGTGCCAGCTCACCAGCGGGCGCGGGCAATCAGCCCCAGCATTTT
>-|-|15|TRBJ1-1|TRBV5-1
CASSPASGMNTEAFF
TGCGCCAGCAGCCCCGCGTCGGGGATGAACACTGAAGCTTTCTTT
>-|few|14|TRBJ1-6|TRBV20-1
CSASTGSYNSPLHF
TGCAGTGCTAGTACCGGGAGCTATAATTCACCCCTCCACTTT
>TRBD2|-|15|TRBJ2-3|TRBV11-1
CASSLAGVSTDTQYF
TGTGCCAGCAGTCTGGCGGGGGTATCGACAGATACGCAGTATTTT
>-|many|16|TRBJ1-1|TRBV6-2/TRBV6-3
CASSYSLGVQPPEAFF
TGTGCCAGCAGTTATTCGCTCGGGGTCCAACCCCCTGAAGCTTTCTTT
>TRBD1|-|15|TRBJ1-1|TRBV5-1
CASSGDRGGHYEAFF
TGCGCCAGCAGCGGGGACAGGGGAGGGCATTATGAAGCTTTCTTT
>TRBD1|once|17|TRBJ1-2|TRBV25-1
CASSDRDRGRSNYGYTF
TGTGCCAGCAGTGACCGGGACAGGGGACGGTCTAACTATGGCTACACCTTC
>-|-|14|TRBJ1-2|TRBV6-5
CASRPPGRESSYTF
TGTGCCAGCAGGCCGCCGGGACGGGAGTCGAGCTACACCTTC
>TRBD2|-|15|TRBJ2-2|TRBV3-1/TRBV3-2
CASSQDWGGAGELFF
TGTGCCAGCAGCCAAGATTGGGGAGGGGCCGGGGAGCTGTTTTTT
>TRBD2|-|15|TRBJ2-1|TRBV5-1
CASSLELAGDNEQFF
TGCGCCAGCAGCTTGGAGCTAGCGGGGGACAATGAGCAGTTCTTC
>TRBD2|-|17|TRBJ2-7|TRBV10-3
CAISESGLAGSSYEQYF
TGTGCCATCAGTGAGTCGGGACTAGCGGGGAGCTCCTACGAGCAGTACTTC
>-|-|15|TRBJ2-2|TRBV18
CASSLGADNTGELFF
TGTGCCAGCTCACTTGGGGCAGACAACACCGGGGAGCTGTTTTTT
>-|-|16|TRBJ2-3|TRBV11-2
CASTLGVKGETGTQYF
TGTGCCAGCACCCTGGGCGTGAAGGGAGAGACCGGTACGCAGTATTTT
>TRBD1|-|14|TRBJ2-7|TRBV6-5
CASSYAGGIYEQYF
TGTGCCAGCAGTTACGCAGGGGGCATATACGAGCAGTACTTC
>TRBD1|-|15|TRBJ1-4|TRBV23-1
CASRRRTGSGEKLFF
TGCGCCAGCCGAAGGAGGACAGGGTCCGGTGAAAAACTGTTTTTT
>TRBD2|-|15|TRBJ2-3|TRBV5-4
CASSRWTSLGDTQYF
TGTGCCAGCAGCCGCTGGACTAGCTTGGGCGATACGCAGTATTTT
>-|-|13|TRBJ1-2|TRBV29-1
CSVEKPGQFAYTF
TGCAGCGTTGAAAAGCCCGGACAGTTCGCCTACACCTTC
>-|-|14|TRBJ1-1|TRBV20-1
CSASNRRMNTEAFF
TGCAGTGCTAGTAACCGGAGGATGAACACTGAAGCTTTCTTT
>TRBD1|once|13|TRBJ2-3|TRBV19
CATGQGLVDTQYF
TGTGCCACAGGACAGGGCCTCGTGGATACGCAGTATTTT
>-|-|16|TRBJ1-3|TRBV15
CATSRIPDSSGNTIYF
TGTGCCACCAGCAGAATACCGGACAGCTCTGGAAACACCATATATTTT
>-|-|19|TRBJ2-1|TRBV5-1
CASSLFRGGRALIDNEQFF
TGCGCCAGCAGCTTGTTTAGGGGGGGCAGGGCCCTAATTGACAATGAGCAGTTCTTC
>TRBD1|-|14|TRBJ1-3|TRBV2
CASRGTGQTNTIYF
TGTGCCAGCAGGGGGACAGGGCAGACAAACACCATATATTTT
>TRBD2|-|17|TRBJ2-3|TRBV3-1/TRBV3-2
CASSQDGLAGRRSTQYF
TGTGCCAGCAGCCAAGATGGACTAGCGGGAAGGAGAAGTACGCAGTATTTT
>-|-|14|TRBJ1-2|TRBV14
CASSQDRGSYGYTF
TGTGCCAGCAGCCAAGACAGGGGAAGCTATGGCTACACCTTC
>TRBD1|-|14|TRBJ1-1|TRBV27
CASTPRQGWTEAFF
TGTGCCAGCACTCCGAGACAGGGGTGGACTGAAGCTTTCTTT
>-|-|13|TRBJ1-6|TRBV12-3/TRBV12-4
CASTMGGNSPLHF
TGTGCCAGCACCATGGGGGGAAATTCACCCCTCCACTTT
>-|-|14|TRBJ2-7|TRBV28
CASSWETPSYEQYF
TGTGCCAGCAGTTGGGAGACGCCCTCCTACGAGCAGTACTTC
>TRBD2|-|15|TRBJ2-5|TRBV6-2/TRBV6-3
CASSYSRTSRETQYF
TGTGCCAGCAGTTACTCGAGGACTAGCCGAGAGACCCAGTACTTC
>TRBD1|-|15|TRBJ1-2|TRBV6-2/TRBV6-3
CASSKTLDRVGGYTF
TGTGCCAGCAGTAAAACCCTCGACAGGGTTGGTGGCTACACCTTC
>TRBD2|once|16|TRBJ2-1|TRBV18
CASSPQVAGAHNEQFF
TGTGCCAGCTCACCACAGGTAGCGGGAGCCCACAATGAGCAGTTCTTC